A single sample gave rise to the 26 T cell receptor beta chains below, sequenced in a study of read filtering for tumor transcriptome and immune sequencing. This library used roughly 400 ng RNA and molecular barcoded adaptors spanning alpha/delta and beta/gamma chains. TCRdb called the reads again in MiXCR, with one record for every CDR3 protein. The table has around 130,000 distinct CDR3 sequences, over 10% seen once. Sequencing was carried out using a population of CD138-negative cells sorted from bone marrow. The receptors derive from a donor aged 40 or older with multiple myeloma.

Remarks on this clonotype: Germline and junction disagree at one end, which may indicate a read error. The J gene is TRBJ2-1, the V gene TRBV5-1; a possible D gene is TRBD2 (6 bases). The CDR3 is 16 residues long. Germline V gene data show CDR1 as SGHRS and CDR2 as YFSETQ. The CDR3 spells CASSLGGTSSYNERFF. The CDR3 nucleotides are TGCGCCAGCAGCTTGGGCGGGACCAGCTCCTACAATGAGCGGTTCTTC.

This clonotype was found many times. The gene calls are TRBV29-1 and TRBJ2-3; D remains unclear. With 3 bases removed from V and 5 bases from J, the gap between germline ends came to 6 bases. There are 11 residues in the CDR3. Per germline, CDR1 SQVTM and CDR2 ANQGSEA. CDR3 sequence (DNA): TGCAGCGTTGAGTTAGTAGATACGCAGTATTTT. It translates to CSVELVDTQYF.

This clonotype was observed at least ten times. The V gene is TRBV20-1, the J gene TRBJ2-1; 7 positions match TRBD2. Germline values: CDR1 DFQATT, CDR2 SNEGSKA (reference sequence). This CDR3 has 17 amino acids. V trimming: 1 base; J trimming: 8 bases; junction bases outside the gene matches: 17. The CDR3 nucleotides are TGCAGTGCTAGAGGCCCCTGGCTTGGCGGGAGTGGATATGAGCAGTTCTTC. Translating it yields CSARGPWLGGSGYEQFF.

This clonotype was recorded at least ten times. The chain employs TRBV7-2 and TRBJ2-1; TRBD2 matches 8 bases. Germline V gives CDR1 SGHTA, CDR2 FQGNSA. V was pared by 4 bases and J by 4 bases, with 6 bases of the junction left unmatched. The CDR3 has 15 residues. The CDR3 coding sequence is TGTGCCAGCAGCTCAGCGGGGGTCTCATACAATGAGCAGTTCTTC. Residues: CASSSAGVSYNEQFF.

This clonotype was seen many times. V usage is TRBV12-3 or TRBV12-4 and J usage is TRBJ1-2; no reliable D call. The CDR3 runs 14 residues. Trimming took 7 bases from V and 8 from J, leaving 20 bases between them. The CDR3 DNA is TGTGCCAGCACCGGGCCGGCGGGAGGTCTGGGCTACACCTTC. As protein: CASTGPAGGLGYTF.

This clonotype was recorded many times. This rearrangement joins TRBV7-2 to TRBJ2-1; 14 bases agree with TRBD2. The germline gives CDR1 SGHTA, CDR2 FQGNSA. The ends lost 5 bases at V and 10 bases at J; junction bases unmatched: 7. The CDR3 is 15 amino acids. The CDR3 loop is CASSMTSGGAGEQFF. The CDR3 DNA sequence: TGTGCCAGCAGCATGACTAGCGGGGGGGCGGGGGAGCAGTTCTTC.

This clonotype showed up many times. The rearrangement links TRBV12-3 or TRBV12-4 to TRBJ2-5, with TRBD2 matching 7 bases. The CDR3 contains 15 residues. The J segment lost 1 base and the V segment lost 3 bases, leaving 5 bases of the junction unmatched. DNA for the CDR3: TGTGCCAGCAGTTTCGGAGGGACTATCCAAGAGACCCAGTACTTC. This sequence encodes CASSFGGTIQETQYF.

To note about this clonotype: A much more abundant neighbour one base away suggests this may be a read error. The rearrangement links TRBV7-2 to TRBJ1-1; D remains unclear. The V and J ends lost 3 bases and 1 base respectively, with 9 bases between them. CDR1 and CDR2 from the germline V gene are SGHTA and FQGNSA. The CDR3 consists of 14 residues. The CDR3 nucleotides are TGTGCCAGCAGCTTTAAGAGGTCGAACACTGAAGCTTTCTTT. Translation gives CASSFKRSNTEAFF.

This clonotype has at least ten counts. The CDR3 region is CASSLAAQGNNEQFF. The CDR3 region has the DNA TGTGCCAGCAGCTTGGCCGCTCAGGGGAATAATGAGCAGTTCTTC. The chain carries TRBV7-2 and TRBJ2-1; D is possibly TRBD1 (6 bases). Trimming took off 3 bases at V and 7 bases at J, with 16 bases between the two ends. The germline CDR1 and CDR2 sequences are SGHTA and FQGNSA. There are 15 residues in the CDR3.

This clonotype has at least ten counts. The chain combines TRBV6-1 with TRBJ1-5, with D possibly TRBD1 on 5 matching bases. The CDR3 runs 16 residues. V lost 2 bases and J 0 bases, leaving 11 bases between the germline ends. The germline gives CDR1 MNHNS, CDR2 SASEGT. The CDR3 DNA sequence: TGTGCCAGCAGTGAATGGTTAACAGGTAGCAATCAGCCCCAGCATTTT. This sequence encodes CASSEWLTGSNQPQHF.

At least ten counts were recorded for this clonotype. The J gene is TRBJ2-1, the V gene TRBV4-1, with TRBD2 matching over 8 bases. The CDR3 sequence is 16 residues long. The germline V gene has CDR1 MGHRA and CDR2 YSYEKL. The J segment lost 3 bases and the V segment lost 1 base, leaving 5 bases of the junction unmatched. The CDR3 DNA follows: TGCGCCAGCAGCCAAGCAAGCGGGGGACACTACAATGAGCAGTTCTTC. Protein product: CASSQASGGHYNEQFF.

In this sample, this clonotype turned up a few times. The chain uses TRBV9 and TRBJ1-3; 9 bases agree with TRBD1. There are 16 residues in the CDR3. With V trimmed by 0 bases and J by 3 bases, 4 bases remained unmatched. The germline CDR1 and CDR2 sequences are SGDLS and YYNGEE. CDR3 sequence (DNA): TGTGCCAGCAGCGTAGAATACAGGGGGCTTGGAAACACCATATATTTT. This gives the protein CASSVEYRGLGNTIYF.

This clonotype was detected ten times or more. The chain joins TRBV29-1 to TRBJ2-1, with 7 positions matching TRBD2. Germline CDR1 SQVTM, CDR2 ANQGSEA. After removal of 3 bases from V and 10 bases from J, the junction contained 6 bases not matched to a gene. The CDR3 covers 12 residues. This CDR3 reads CSVDGGGREQFF. The CDR3 DNA sequence: TGCAGCGTTGATGGGGGGGGGAGGGAGCAGTTCTTC.

Note on this clonotype: One end of the junction does not line up with germline, which may come from a read error. This sequence joins TRBV11-2 and TRBJ2-1, with 7 bases lining up with TRBD1. This CDR3 comprises 12 residues. CDR1 SGHAT and CDR2 FQNNGV come from the germline V gene. The CDR3 sequence is CANSLLGQGELF. Here the CDR3 DNA reads TGTGCCAACAGCTTACTGGGGCAGGGGGAGCTCTTC.

This clonotype has a count of ten or more. This chain links TRBV4-1 with TRBJ2-6; TRBD1 matches at 7 bases. V shed 5 bases and J 2 bases; nucleotides not matched to a gene: 9. Germline CDR1 is MGHRA and CDR2 is YSYEKL. The CDR3 is made up of 17 amino acids. CDR3 nucleotides: TGCGCCAGCAGCGCGACCTCTACAGGGGCTGGGGCCAACGTCCTGACTTTC. It translates to CASSATSTGAGANVLTF.

This clonotype was seen repeatedly, ten times or more. The chain has TRBV11-3 and TRBJ2-5, with 14 bases identical to TRBD2. This CDR3 has 18 residues. Germline CDR1 SGHNT, CDR2 YENEEA. V lost 5 bases and J lost 0; bases outside the gene matches: 8. CDR3 DNA sequence: TGTGCCAGCAGCCGCGGGACTAGCGGGAGCAAGTACCAAGAGACCCAGTACTTC. Its translation: CASSRGTSGSKYQETQYF.

This clonotype came up many times. The chain employs TRBV9 and TRBJ2-5; no clear D gene. The CDR3 covers 12 residues. CDR1 and CDR2 (germline): SGDLS, YYNGEE. V lost 3 bases to trimming and J lost 1 base, with 4 bases between them. The CDR3 nucleotides read TGTGCCAGCAGCGCCTTCCAAGAGACCCAGTACTTC. Translation gives CASSAFQETQYF.

Ten or more counts support this clonotype. The J gene is TRBJ1-1, the V gene TRBV12-3 or TRBV12-4; 9 bases map to TRBD1. The CDR3 has 14 amino acids. Unmatched junction bases numbered 6, after V lost 7 bases and J lost 3 bases. In DNA, the CDR3 is TGTGCCAGCACCCGGACAGGGGATCACACTGAAGCTTTCTTT. Encoded protein: CASTRTGDHTEAFF.

Concerning this clonotype: A junction end diverges from the germline sequence, so it may reflect a read error. This chain links TRBV28 with TRBJ2-3, with D tentatively TRBD1 (5 bases). The germline CDR1 and CDR2 sequences are MDHEN and SYDVKM. CDR3 length: 13 residues. CDR3 sequence reads: CASSLGSTGTQYF. The CDR3 bases are TGTGCCAGCAGTTTGGGCTCCACAGGTACGCAGTATTTT. Looking up the rest from reference TRBV28 and TRBJ2-3 gives the full variable domain: DVKVTQSSRYLVKRTGEKVFLECVQDMDHENMFWYRQDPGLGLRLIYFSYDVKMKEKGDIPEGYSVSREKKERFSLILESASTNQTSMYLCASSLGSTGTQYFGPGTRLTVL.

In regard to this clonotype: It may be a read error: a sequence one base away is much more abundant. The chain links TRBV4-2 to TRBJ2-7; possible D gene TRBD2, 6 bases. This CDR3 has 16 amino acids. Germline assignment: CDR1 LGHNA and CDR2 YNFKEQ. Here the CDR3 DNA reads TGTGCCAGCAGCCAAGATTATCTCGCGGGATTTTACGGGCAGTACTTC. It is translated as CASSQDYLAGFYGQYF.

There are many counts of this clonotype. V is TRBV20-1 and J is TRBJ1-1, with a weak D call TRBD1 (5 bases). The CDR3 runs 14 residues. Germline V CDR1 and CDR2: DFQATT, SNEGSKA (reference sequence). Trimming took 3 bases from V and 8 from J, leaving 19 bases between them. Here the CDR3 DNA reads TGCAGTGCTAGGAAAGGAAAATCGACAGAGGAAGCTTTCTTT. It encodes CSARKGKSTEEAFF.

The table lists this clonotype with many counts. The V and J genes are TRBV7-9 and TRBJ2-3; TRBD2 agrees at 11 bases. Germline V gene sequence: CDR1 SEHNR, CDR2 FQNEAQ (reference sequence). Trimming removed 6 bases from V and 6 bases from J; junction bases left unmatched: 8. The CDR3 runs to 15 residues. In DNA form, the CDR3 reads TGTGCCAGCAGTCCCCGTAGCGGGGGGGCGGATACGCAGTATTTT. It specifies CASSPRSGGADTQYF.

Regarding this clonotype: A much larger clone sits a single nucleotide away, making a read error possible. The chain combines TRBV20-1 with TRBJ2-7; D uncertain. Germline loops: CDR1 DFQATT, CDR2 SNEGSKA (reference sequence). V was clipped by 7 bases and J by 7 bases, with 17 bases between them. There are 12 residues in the CDR3. The CDR3 DNA is TGCAGTGATAGTAACCGTGGAGAGGAGCAGTACTTC. It yields the protein CSDSNRGEEQYF.

This clonotype was observed many times. The J gene is TRBJ1-5, the V gene TRBV28, with D maybe TRBD1 (6 bases). The CDR3 consists of 18 residues. Deletions cut 6 bases from V and 4 bases from J, with 25 bases between. Per the germline V gene, CDR1 is MDHEN and CDR2 is SYDVKM. The CDR3 region has the DNA TGTGCCAGCAGCTTTCCTCGGGACAAGTTTACCTGGAATCAGCCCCAGCATTTT. This encodes CASSFPRDKFTWNQPQHF.

This clonotype was seen many times. V gene TRBV7-2 combines with J gene TRBJ1-4, with D perhaps TRBD1 (5 bases). The CDR3 sequence is 14 residues long. The germline CDR1 and CDR2 sequences are SGHTA and FQGNSA. Trimming took off 5 bases at V and 7 bases at J, with 14 bases between the two ends. In DNA, the CDR3 is TGTGCCAGCAGCCCCGGACAAGTCACTGAAAAACTGTTTTTT. Translated, it gives CASSPGQVTEKLFF.

On this clonotype: A far bigger clonotype differs at one base, so this is likely a read error. The J gene is TRBJ2-1, the V gene TRBV27, with D perhaps matching TRBD2 (5 bases). Germline V gene sequence: CDR1 MNHEY, CDR2 SMNVEV (reference sequence). This CDR3 comprises 14 residues. This CDR3 reads CASRAGNTENEQSF. The CDR3 DNA is TGTGCCAGCAGGGCCGGGAACACCGAGAATGAGCAGTCCTTC.